The entry below describes one T cell receptor beta chain. Its antigen is as yet unknown. With iRepertoire HTBI primers and Arm-PCR of CDR3 regions, TCR beta libraries were built. One entry per CDR3 protein, called by TCRdb with MiXCR from the multiplex PCR reads. The sample includes some 500,000 distinct CDR3 sequences, about 13% of them seen just once. The data stem from a study of regulatory T cells in long-lasting Graves disease. About the research overall: Patients with new Graves' disease had used antithyroid drugs below 3 months.

Findings and limits, study-wide: Among persistent patients, a larger number of public clonotypes were shared (roughly 2,900) than among newly diagnosed patients (under 1,000).

The CDR3 has 16 amino acids. V trimming: 5 bases; J trimming: 6 bases; junction bases outside the gene matches: 9. The germline CDR1 and CDR2 sequences are MNHEY and SVGEGT. Time point given: newly diagnosed GD, antithyroid drugs for less than 3 months. Generation of the TCR library employed RNA extracted from PBMCs. The sample was also linked to a second study, of T cells in Graves' hyperthyroidism and ophthalmopathy. According to that study: The HTBI primer set served for first-round RT-PCR of the TCR CDR3.

This sample comprised peripheral blood mononuclear cells (PBMCs), obtained at new diagnosis, from a patient treated with antithyroid drugs. This TCR was sampled from a man younger than 45 with Graves disease. This chain connects TRBV6-2 or TRBV6-3 to TRBJ2-2; 10 bases are a match to TRBD1. In nucleotides, the CDR3 is TGTGCCAGCAGTGAAAAGTCGGGACAGGGGCCCGGGGAGCTGTTTTTT. Translating it yields CASSEKSGQGPGELFF.